This T cell receptor beta chain was captured by sequencing in a study of T cell repertoires in urothelial bladder cancer (dated by TCRdb to about 2019). About the study as a whole: Clinical stages of the roughly 12 resected lesions were three cT0, three cTa, three cT1 and three cT2 or greater. The study compared clonality of the TCR repertoire in bladder tumors against clonality in benign bladder inflammation. About a dozen patients with bladder lesions undergoing transurethral resection were identified prospectively. About eleven resected bladder lesions were studied, comprising urothelial carcinoma (UC+) and benign (UC-) specimens. On the study overall, not on this receptor specifically: A median tumor infiltrating lymphocyte percentage of roughly 2% was observed in carcinoma specimens, compared with 12% in benign specimens. Urothelial carcinoma specimens had fewer T cells than benign specimens, with medians of 5,569 and 25,872. In carcinoma specimens, one T-cell clone made up as much as 17% of infiltrating lymphocytes, versus over 1.5% in benign specimens.

Regarding this clone: The antigen it recognizes is unknown. Base qualities are not recorded, but no much larger clone differs from it by a single base.

The immunoSEQ assay was used to sequence the CDR3 region of the TCR beta chain. The study's processing was this. For every specimen, the T-cell fraction, clonal dominance and maximum TCR clone frequency were calculated. Entries here come from immuneACCESS through TCRdb and include only in-frame sequences with V and J called. Some clones fail to appear in such tables; in the studies checked, an unresolved V gene covers under half of the shortfall, and the cause of the remainder is unknown. V and J calls and clone size are as listed in that table; D and trimming were resolved from the DNA. Within this sample are more than 9,000 clones, with under 70% of them counted one time only. Around 7% of the sample is in the top ten clones. The trim is 0 bases for V and 2 bases for J, with a gap of 10 bases between the germline ends. CDR1 and CDR2, looked up from the germline V gene, are SGHRS and YFSETQ. Reading from cysteine to phenylalanine, the CDR3 counts 15 amino acids. Just the 45-base CDR3 DNA is kept, in frame starting at base 1.

Resected bladder lesions in which urothelial carcinoma was absent were designated as benign (UC-) specimens. Specimens of bladder lesions were obtained during transurethral resection and kept at -80C. From bladder specimens obtained at transurethral resection, DNA was extracted. Sequencing was done on a sample of tumor-infiltrating cells from bladder cancer. This TCR was sampled from a human donor with a benign inflammatory bladder lesion. The chain was built from TRBV5-1 and TRBJ2-3; the D segment could be TRBD1, given 6 matching bases. The sequenced DNA is TGCGCCAGCAGCTTGGGGACAGACCCCACAGATACGCAGTATTTT. Translated, it reads CASSLGTDPTDTQYF.